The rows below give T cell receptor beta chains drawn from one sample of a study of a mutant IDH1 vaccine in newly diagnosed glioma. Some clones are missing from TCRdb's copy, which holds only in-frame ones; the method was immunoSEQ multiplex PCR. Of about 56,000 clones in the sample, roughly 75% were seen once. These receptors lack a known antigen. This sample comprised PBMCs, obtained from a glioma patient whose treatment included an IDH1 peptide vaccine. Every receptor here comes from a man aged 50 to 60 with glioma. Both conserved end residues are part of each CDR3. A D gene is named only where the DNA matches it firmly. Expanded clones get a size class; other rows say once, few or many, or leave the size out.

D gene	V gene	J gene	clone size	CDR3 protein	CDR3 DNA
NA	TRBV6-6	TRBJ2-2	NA	CASTYTPGTGELFF	TGTGCCAGCACCTACACTCCGGGCACCGGGGAGCTGTTTTTT
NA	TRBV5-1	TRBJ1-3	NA	CASSLDWSSGNTIYF	TGCGCCAGCAGCTTGGACTGGAGCTCTGGAAACACCATATATTTT
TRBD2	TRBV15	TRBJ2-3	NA	CATSRIGLAGSTDTQYF	TGTGCCACCAGCAGGATAGGACTAGCGGGTAGCACAGATACGCAGTATTTT
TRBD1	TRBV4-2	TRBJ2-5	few	CASSQALGQVEETQYF	TGTGCCAGCAGCCAAGCTCTCGGACAGGTGGAAGAGACCCAGTACTTC
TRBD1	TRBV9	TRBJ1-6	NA	CASSVLDRGNSPLHF	TGTGCCAGCAGCGTACTTGACAGGGGAAATTCACCCCTCCACTTT
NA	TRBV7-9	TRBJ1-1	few	CASSVGLPNTEAFF	TGTGCCAGCAGCGTGGGACTCCCGAACACTGAAGCTTTCTTT
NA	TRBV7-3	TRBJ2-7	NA	CASSLTAGAGDEQYF	TGTGCCAGCAGCTTAACGGCAGGGGCCGGGGACGAGCAGTACTTC
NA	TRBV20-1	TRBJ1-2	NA	CSARWGDGYTF	TGCAGTGCTAGATGGGGGGATGGCTACACCTTC
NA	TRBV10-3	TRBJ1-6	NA	CAIREGQGNSPLHF	TGTGCCATCAGGGAGGGGCAGGGGAATTCACCCCTCCACTTT
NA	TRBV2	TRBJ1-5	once	CASSFYRDVNGNQPQHF	TGTGCCAGCAGTTTCTACAGGGATGTTAATGGCAATCAGCCCCAGCATTTT
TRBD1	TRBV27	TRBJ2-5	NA	CASSQPARDRGWGTQYF	TGTGCCAGCAGTCAACCTGCCCGGGACAGGGGCTGGGGGACCCAGTACTTC
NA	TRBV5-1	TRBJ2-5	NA	CASSLEGGRGETQYF	TGCGCCAGCAGCTTGGAGGGGGGGCGCGGAGAGACCCAGTACTTC
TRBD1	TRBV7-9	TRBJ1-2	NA	CASSHQPGQGAEGYTF	TGTGCCAGCAGTCACCAACCGGGACAGGGGGCGGAGGGCTACACCTTC
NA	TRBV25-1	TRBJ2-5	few	CASSLGETQYF	TGTGCCAGCAGTCTCGGGGAGACCCAGTACTTC
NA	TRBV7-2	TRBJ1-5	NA	CASSLADYSNQPQHF	TGTGCCAGCAGCTTAGCCGATTATAGCAATCAGCCCCAGCATTTT
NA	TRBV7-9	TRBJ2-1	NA	CASSLREQVWSNEQFF	TGTGCCAGCAGCTTAAGGGAACAGGTCTGGAGCAATGAGCAGTTCTTC
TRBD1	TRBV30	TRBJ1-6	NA	CASLGQPGRALHF	TGTGCCTCTCTGGGACAGCCCGGTAGGGCCCTCCACTTT
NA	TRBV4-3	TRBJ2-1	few	CASSLDSFYNEQFF	TGCGCCAGCAGCCTGGACAGTTTCTACAATGAGCAGTTCTTC
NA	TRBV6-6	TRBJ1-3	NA	CASINDGWSGNTIYF	TGTGCCAGCATCAACGACGGATGGTCTGGAAACACCATATATTTT
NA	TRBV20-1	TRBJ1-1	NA	CSASGGSEAFF	TGCAGTGCTAGTGGTGGCTCTGAAGCTTTCTTT
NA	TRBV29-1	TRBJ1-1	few	CSVERSGLLNTEAFF	TGCAGCGTTGAAAGGTCCGGACTGTTGAACACTGAAGCTTTCTTT
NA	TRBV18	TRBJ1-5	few	CASSPQGHRQPQHF	TGTGCCAGCTCACCTCAGGGCCATCGTCAGCCCCAGCATTTT
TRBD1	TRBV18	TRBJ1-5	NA	CASSPGTGNQPQHF	TGTGCCAGCTCACCAGGGACAGGGAATCAGCCCCAGCATTTT
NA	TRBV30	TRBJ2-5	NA	CAWSVEVGVSQETQYF	TGTGCCTGGAGTGTAGAGGTAGGGGTTAGCCAAGAGACCCAGTACTTC
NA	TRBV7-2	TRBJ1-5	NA	CASSQKFNQPQHF	TGTGCCAGCAGCCAGAAGTTCAATCAGCCCCAGCATTTT
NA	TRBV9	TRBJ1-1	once	CASSVEAKDRGMNTEAFF	TGTGCCAGCAGCGTCGAGGCGAAGGATCGTGGGATGAACACTGAAGCTTTCTTT
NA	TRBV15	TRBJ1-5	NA	CATSRDPQGSNQPQHF	TGTGCCACCAGCAGAGATCCCCAGGGCAGCAATCAGCCCCAGCATTTT
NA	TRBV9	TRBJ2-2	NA	CASSVDGDSGELFF	TGTGCCAGCAGCGTAGATGGGGATTCCGGGGAGCTGTTTTTT
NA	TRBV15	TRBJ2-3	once	CATSRDEETQYF	TGTGCCACCAGCAGAGATGAGGAAACGCAGTATTTT
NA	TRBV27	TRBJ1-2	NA	CASCQTGTTNYGYTF	TGTGCCAGCTGTCAAACAGGGACTACTAACTATGGCTACACCTTC
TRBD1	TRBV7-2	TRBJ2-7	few	CASSPGTGIYEQYF	TGTGCCAGCAGCCCCGGGACAGGGATATACGAGCAGTACTTC
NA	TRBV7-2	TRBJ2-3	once	CASSFAGHSADTQYF	TGTGCCAGCAGCTTTGCCGGACACTCCGCGGATACGCAGTATTTT
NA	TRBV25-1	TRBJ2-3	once	CASSAMESTDTQYF	TGTGCCAGCAGTGCCATGGAGAGCACAGATACGCAGTATTTT
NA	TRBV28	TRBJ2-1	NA	CASSFLRHNEQFF	TGTGCCAGCAGTTTCCTAAGACACAATGAGCAGTTCTTC
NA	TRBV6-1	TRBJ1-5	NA	CASREVNNQPQHF	TGTGCCAGCAGAGAGGTAAACAATCAGCCCCAGCATTTT
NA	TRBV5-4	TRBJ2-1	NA	CASSLERGEQFF	TGTGCCAGCAGCTTGGAGCGCGGTGAGCAGTTCTTC
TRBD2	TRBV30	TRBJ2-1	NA	CACPRTSGGGEQFF	TGTGCCTGCCCCCGGACTAGCGGGGGAGGTGAGCAGTTCTTC